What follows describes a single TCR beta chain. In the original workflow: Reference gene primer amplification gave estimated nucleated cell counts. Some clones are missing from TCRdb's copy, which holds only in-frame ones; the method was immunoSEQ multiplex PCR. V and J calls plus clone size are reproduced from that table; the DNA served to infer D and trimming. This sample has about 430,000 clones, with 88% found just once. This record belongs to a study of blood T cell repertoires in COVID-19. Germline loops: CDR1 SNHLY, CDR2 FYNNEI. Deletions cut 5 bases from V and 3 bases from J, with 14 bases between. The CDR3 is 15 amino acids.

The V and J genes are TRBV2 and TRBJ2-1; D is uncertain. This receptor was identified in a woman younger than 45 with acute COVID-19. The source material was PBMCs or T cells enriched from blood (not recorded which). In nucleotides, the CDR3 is TGTGCCAGCAGTCCGACTTTCTTGAACTACAATGAGCAGTTCTTC. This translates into CASSPTFLNYNEQFF.